This record covers a single T cell receptor (beta chain). This record belongs to a study of blood T cell repertoires in COVID-19. CDR3 length: 16 amino acids. Germline V gene lookup returns CDR1 MNHNS and CDR2 SASEGT. Deletions cut 1 base from V and 1 base from J, with 13 bases between. The repertoire was sequenced with immunoSEQ multiplex PCR; TCRdb's copy has only in-frame clones and lacks some. The repertoire holds 200,000 to 250,000 clones, with about 88% as singletons. The TCR was taken from a woman in her forties with acute or convalescent COVID-19. Sequencing was performed on peripheral blood. The gene calls are TRBV6-1 and TRBJ1-1; D is perhaps TRBD1 (5 bases). CDR3 in amino acids: CASSEVIGVGNTEAFF. CDR3 sequence (DNA): TGTGCCAGCAGTGAAGTAATAGGGGTAGGGAACACTGAAGCTTTCTTT.